The 30 T cell receptor beta chains in this list originate from one sample, sequenced in a study of blood T cell repertoires in COVID-19. Produced via immunoSEQ multiplex PCR; TCRdb's table is partial and in-frame only. The data contain some 240,000 clones, 75% to 85% of them singletons. Specimen: peripheral blood. The receptors stem from a woman between 65 and 79 years old with COVID-19, enrolled during active disease.

The CDR3 loop reads CASSYQVPGQGETQYF. The DNA for the CDR3 is TGTGCCAGCAGTTACCAGGTCCCGGGACAGGGGGAGACCCAGTACTTC. V and J are TRBV6-5 and TRBJ2-5; 10 positions agree with TRBD1. V lost 2 bases, J lost 5 bases, and 8 bases stayed unmatched. This CDR3 is built from 16 residues. CDR1 is MNHEY, CDR2 SVGAGI, per germline.

Here the CDR3 reads CASSRTGIAEQYF. CDR3 sequence (DNA): TGTGCCAGCAGTCGGACAGGGATCGCCGAGCAGTACTTC. The chain carries TRBV28 and TRBJ2-7; 8 bases fit TRBD1. CDR1 MDHEN and CDR2 SYDVKM come from the germline V gene. CDR3 length equals 13 residues. The ends lost 5 bases at V and 6 bases at J; junction bases unmatched: 6.

The chain recombines TRBV2 with TRBJ2-7, with 8 bases that match TRBD1. This CDR3 comprises 12 residues. With V trimmed by 8 bases and J by 6 bases, 6 bases remained unmatched. The germline CDR1 and CDR2 sequences are SNHLY and FYNNEI. The CDR3 region has the DNA TGTGCCAGCGGGGGCAGGGGGCTCGAGCAGTACTTC. Amino acids: CASGGRGLEQYF.

The rearrangement joins TRBV5-1 to TRBJ1-3; D unclear. The CDR3 loop spans 14 amino acids. Trimming cost V 4 bases and J 8 bases, with 16 bases left between them. Germline V CDR1 and CDR2: SGHRS, YFSETQ. The CDR3 is CASSIAVGGDTIYF. The CDR3 DNA reads as TGCGCCAGCAGCATAGCGGTTGGCGGGGACACCATATATTTT.

V is TRBV18 and J is TRBJ2-3, with 7 positions matching TRBD2. V shed 3 bases and J 1 base; nucleotides not matched to a gene: 1. CDR3 length: 14 residues. The V gene's germline CDR1 is KGHSH and CDR2 LQKENI. The CDR3: CASSPGLGTDTQYF. CDR3 nucleotides: TGTGCCAGCTCACCCGGACTAGGCACAGATACGCAGTATTTT.

This clone was observed a handful of times. The V and J genes are TRBV5-1 and TRBJ1-2; D gene uncertain. The germline V and J ends were trimmed by 1 base and 0 bases, with 13 bases remaining between them. CDR1 is SGHRS, CDR2 YFSETQ, per germline. The CDR3 consists of 16 residues. This CDR3 is CASSLTGLIPNYGYTF. The CDR3 nucleotides are TGCGCCAGCAGCTTGACCGGGTTGATACCTAACTATGGCTACACCTTC.

This clone was observed once. The V call is TRBV7-9, the J call TRBJ1-2; a weak D match, TRBD1 (5 bases). Germline V gene data show CDR1 as SEHNR and CDR2 as FQNEAQ (reference sequence). The CDR3 loop spans 16 amino acids. Trimming left V 1 base short and J 8 bases short, with 20 bases between. CDR3 bases: TGTGCCAGCAGCTTAGGCCAAGGCACAGGTAGAGGCGGCTACACCTTC. The encoded protein is CASSLGQGTGRGGYTF.

The chain joins TRBV6-2 or TRBV6-3 to TRBJ1-5; perhaps TRBD1 as D (5 bases). The CDR3 extends over 13 amino acids. The V end lost 5 bases, the J end lost 5 bases, and 10 bases lay between the germline ends. Germline V gene lookup returns CDR1 MNHEY and CDR2 SVGEGT. This CDR3 reads CASSLWGDQPQHF. DNA of the CDR3: TGTGCCAGCAGTCTCTGGGGGGATCAGCCCCAGCATTTT.

The chain recombines TRBV27 with TRBJ1-1; D perhaps matches TRBD1 (5 bases). The V end was cut by 5 bases, the J end by 2 bases, with 12 bases between. This CDR3 is built from 14 residues. Per germline, CDR1 MNHEY and CDR2 SMNVEV (reference sequence). The CDR3 spells CASSRRDQNTEAFF. The DNA for the CDR3 is TGTGCCAGCAGTCGGAGGGACCAAAACACTGAAGCTTTCTTT.

V and J are TRBV18 and TRBJ2-3; D ambiguous. The germline CDR1 and CDR2 sequences are KGHSH and LQKENI. This CDR3 contains 14 residues. Trimming stripped 1 base from V and 0 bases from J, with 5 bases between. DNA of the CDR3: TGTGCCAGCTCACCACTGCAGAGCACAGATACGCAGTATTTT. Its protein is CASSPLQSTDTQYF.

This rearrangement joins TRBV18 to TRBJ2-3; D is perhaps TRBD2 (6 bases). The CDR3 length is 15 residues. The V end lost 3 bases, the J end lost 6 bases, and 16 bases lay between the germline ends. Germline loops: CDR1 KGHSH, CDR2 LQKENI. The CDR3 spells CASSPGLEASDTQYF. CDR3 DNA: TGTGCCAGCTCACCGGGACTTGAGGCGTCGGATACGCAGTATTTT.

The chain has TRBV19 and TRBJ2-3; D is unclear. V lost 0 bases and J lost 0, with 4 bases in between. Looked up from germline, CDR1 is LNHDA and CDR2 is SQIVND (reference sequence). This CDR3 is built from 14 residues. The CDR3 reads CASSIDLSTDTQYF. CDR3 coding DNA: TGTGCCAGTAGTATAGATCTAAGCACAGATACGCAGTATTTT. The variable domain in full, completed from reference TRBV19 and TRBJ2-3, reads DGGITQSPKYLFRKEGQNVTLSCEQNLNHDAMYWYRQDPGQGLRLIYYSQIVNDFQKGDIAEGYSVSREKKESFPLTVTSAQKNPTAFYLCASSIDLSTDTQYFGPGTRLTVL.

The chain employs TRBV28 and TRBJ2-3, with 7 bases aligning to TRBD1. V lost 2 bases, J lost 3 bases, and 2 bases stayed unmatched. Germline loops: CDR1 MDHEN, CDR2 SYDVKM. The CDR3 extends over 14 amino acids. The CDR3, as DNA: TGTGCCAGCAGTTTAGCAGGGGGAACAGATACGCAGTATTTT. This codes for CASSLAGGTDTQYF. The full variable domain, in which reference TRBV28 and TRBJ2-3 provide the parts outside the CDR3, is DVKVTQSSRYLVKRTGEKVFLECVQDMDHENMFWYRQDPGLGLRLIYFSYDVKMKEKGDIPEGYSVSREKKERFSLILESASTNQTSMYLCASSLAGGTDTQYFGPGTRLTVL.

The gene calls are TRBV28 and TRBJ1-4, with 7 bases fitting TRBD1. J lost 6 bases, V lost 5 bases, and 9 bases had no gene match. CDR1 and CDR2 (germline): MDHEN, SYDVKM. The CDR3 runs to 15 residues. The CDR3 spells CASSTRDSPDEKLFF. CDR3 nucleotide sequence: TGTGCCAGCAGTACGCGGGACAGCCCGGATGAAAAACTGTTTTTT.

The chain carries TRBV11-2 and TRBJ1-1, with D tentatively TRBD1 (6 bases). Germline V gene sequence: CDR1 SGHAT, CDR2 FQNNGV. V lost 4 bases and J lost 6, with 18 bases in between. The CDR3 loop spans 15 amino acids. The CDR3 DNA reads TGTGCCAGCAGCTATCCCGGACAGTTATTGCCTGAAGCTTTCTTT. Amino acids: CASSYPGQLLPEAFF. The full variable domain, its missing parts supplied by reference TRBV11-2 and TRBJ1-1, is EAGVAQSPRYKIIEKRQSVAFWCNPISGHATLYWYQQILGQGPKLLIQFQNNGVVDDSQLPKDRFSAERLKGVDSTLKIQPAKLEDSAVYLCASSYPGQLLPEAFFGQGTRLTVV.

The chain carries TRBV2 and TRBJ2-6, with 8 nucleotides matching TRBD1. This CDR3 is 19 amino acids long. V shed 6 bases and J 0 bases; nucleotides not matched to a gene: 13. Germline V lookup: CDR1 SNHLY, CDR2 FYNNEI. The CDR3 region is CASSYLPQGALSGANVLTF. CDR3 coding DNA: TGTGCCAGCAGCTACCTCCCTCAGGGGGCTCTCTCTGGGGCCAACGTCCTGACTTTC.

This chain links TRBV6-2 or TRBV6-3 with TRBJ2-1; 7 bases map to TRBD2. The CDR3 consists of 17 residues. The V segment lost 5 bases and the J segment 6 bases; nucleotides outside the gene matches: 16. Germline CDR1 reads MNHEY; CDR2 reads SVGEGT. CDR3 region: CASSPRPAGAKVNEQFF. The CDR3 bases are TGTGCCAGCAGTCCACGACCGGCGGGAGCGAAGGTCAATGAGCAGTTCTTC.

The genes are TRBV5-4 and TRBJ2-1; 11 bases map to TRBD2. CDR3 length equals 15 residues. In germline, CDR1 is SGHNT, CDR2 YYREEE (reference sequence). The V and J ends lost 0 bases and 7 bases, in that order; junction bases with no gene match: 3. This chain's CDR3 is CASSLGSSGRNEQFF. CDR3 sequence (DNA): TGTGCCAGCAGCTTGGGGTCTAGCGGGAGGAATGAGCAGTTCTTC.

J is TRBJ2-3 and V is TRBV5-5, with 16 bases that match TRBD2. V lost 4 bases to trimming and J lost 3 bases; unmatched junction nucleotides: 8. The CDR3 spans 18 residues. Germline values: CDR1 SGHKS, CDR2 YYEKEE (reference sequence). The CDR3, as DNA: TGTGCCAGCAGCGCGGGGGGACTAGCGGGAGGGAGGACAGATACGCAGTATTTT. Its protein product is CASSAGGLAGGRTDTQYF.

This clone was counted only a few times. V gene TRBV7-2 combines with J gene TRBJ1-2; 10 bases map to TRBD1. V lost 4 bases, J lost 4 bases, and 9 bases stayed unmatched. The CDR3 has 16 residues. Germline V gene lookup returns CDR1 SGHTA and CDR2 FQGNSA. As DNA, the CDR3 is TGTGCCAGCAGCTCTTTCGGGACAGGGGACTCCTATGGCTACACCTTC. Translating it yields CASSSFGTGDSYGYTF. Based on the CDR3 plus reference TRBV7-2 and TRBJ1-2, the full variable domain is GAGVSQSPSNKVTEKGKDVELRCDPISGHTALYWYRQSLGQGLEFLIYFQGNSAPDKSGLPSDRFSAERTGGSVSTLTIQRTQQEDSAVYLCASSSFGTGDSYGYTFGSGTRLTVV.

The rearrangement joins TRBV9 to TRBJ2-3; 9 nucleotides agree with TRBD2. Germline CDR1 is SGDLS and CDR2 is YYNGEE. The CDR3 extends over 18 amino acids. J was trimmed by 4 bases and V by 0 bases; bases with no gene match: 12. The DNA for the CDR3 is TGTGCCAGCAGCGTAGACCCCTTAGCGGGAGTACGCTCAGATACGCAGTATTTT. Its protein product is CASSVDPLAGVRSDTQYF.

The V gene is TRBV5-1, the J gene TRBJ2-2, with 9 nucleotides matching TRBD2. V trimming: 5 bases; J trimming: 2 bases; junction bases outside the gene matches: 4. Germline CDR1 and CDR2: SGHRS and YFSETQ. The CDR3 is 15 residues long. CDR3 DNA sequence: TGCGCCAGCAGACCTAGCGGGGTCAACACCGGGGAGCTGTTTTTT. Its translation: CASRPSGVNTGELFF.

V gene TRBV5-1 combines with J gene TRBJ2-1; 7 bases map to TRBD1. J was trimmed by 5 bases and V by 3 bases; bases with no gene match: 2. CDR3 length: 13 residues. In germline, CDR1 is SGHRS, CDR2 YFSETQ. The CDR3 sequence is CASSYGQDNEQFF. The CDR3 nucleotides read TGCGCCAGCAGCTACGGACAGGACAATGAGCAGTTCTTC.

This clone was observed a single time. This sequence joins TRBV30 and TRBJ2-5; D is undetermined. This CDR3 has 11 amino acids. Trimming pared 4 bases from V and 2 bases from J, leaving 5 bases between. Germline V lookup: CDR1 GTSNPN, CDR2 SVGIG (reference sequence). The CDR3 nucleotides read TGTGCCTGGACAGGTCAAGAGACCCAGTACTTC. Protein product: CAWTGQETQYF. The variable domain in full, with the rest retrieved from reference TRBV30 and TRBJ2-5, is SQTIHQWPATLVQPVGSPLSLECTVEGTSNPNLYWYRQAAGRGLQLLFYSVGIGQISSEVPQNLSASRPQDRQFILSSKKLLLSDSGFYLCAWTGQETQYFGPGTRLLVL.

The chain employs TRBV5-1 and TRBJ2-7, with 9 bases fitting TRBD2. This CDR3 spans 15 amino acids. Losses at the gene ends were 0 bases for V and 6 bases for J; bases not matched to a gene: 7. The germline V gene encodes CDR1 SGHRS and CDR2 YFSETQ. Written as DNA, the CDR3 is TGCGCCAGCAGCTTGGTAGCGGGAGCTCGATCCGAGCAGTACTTC. Encoded protein: CASSLVAGARSEQYF. The whole variable domain, filled in from reference TRBV5-1 and TRBJ2-7, reads KAGVTQTPRYLIKTRGQQVTLSCSPISGHRSVSWYQQTPGQGLQFLFEYFSETQRNKGNFPGRFSGRQFSNSRSEMNVSTLELGDSALYLCASSLVAGARSEQYFGPGTRLTVT.

This clone appeared a single time. For the CDR3, the DNA is TGTGCCAGCAGCTTAGCGAGTGCAAATAGCAATCAGCCCCAGCATTTT. Amino acids: CASSLASANSNQPQHF. This sequence joins TRBV7-9 and TRBJ1-5; no definite D call. The V gene's germline CDR1 is SEHNR and CDR2 FQNEAQ (reference sequence). This CDR3 region has 16 residues. The V end was cut by 0 bases, the J end by 0 bases, with 9 bases between.

This chain connects TRBV3-1 (or the pseudogene TRBV3-2) to TRBJ2-3, with 7 bases aligning to TRBD1. Germline CDR1 is LGHDT and CDR2 is YNNKEL (reference sequence). The CDR3 totals 14 residues. Trimming took 4 bases from V and 2 from J; bases not matched to a gene: 3. CDR3: CASSRGQITDTQYF. CDR3 coding DNA: TGTGCCAGCAGCCGGGGACAGATCACAGATACGCAGTATTTT.

The chain carries TRBV19 and TRBJ1-1; D is ambiguous. With 6 bases removed from V and 1 base from J, the gap between germline ends came to 12 bases. Germline V gives CDR1 LNHDA, CDR2 SQIVND (reference sequence). The CDR3 is made up of 14 amino acids. CDR3 region: CASRADEGNTEAFF. The CDR3 DNA reads as TGTGCCAGTAGGGCGGACGAGGGGAACACTGAAGCTTTCTTT.

In regard to this clone: Other DNA sequences in this specimen translate into the identical CDR3. The chain carries TRBV3-1 (or the pseudogene TRBV3-2) and TRBJ1-1; 8 bases line up with TRBD1. Germline CDR1 reads LGHDT; CDR2 reads YNNKEL (reference sequence). With V trimmed by 5 bases and J by 5 bases, 1 base remained unmatched. The CDR3 has 12 amino acids. CDR3 protein: CASSRTGTEAFF. The DNA of the CDR3 is TGTGCCAGCAGCAGGACAGGGACTGAAGCTTTCTTT.

V usage is TRBV25-1 and J usage is TRBJ2-7, with TRBD1 identical over 8 bases. CDR1 and CDR2 from the germline V gene are MGHDK and SYGVNS. This CDR3 contains 12 residues. The V and J ends lost 7 bases and 6 bases, in that order; junction bases with no gene match: 5. CDR3 in amino acids: CASNRGTSEQYF. The CDR3 DNA reads as TGTGCCAGCAACAGGGGGACCAGCGAGCAGTACTTC.